The text below deals with one T cell receptor beta chain. Its antigen is unidentified. Unique-molecular-identifier-tagged TCR beta cDNA libraries were used. TCRdb processed the PCR reads anew with MiXCR; each CDR3 protein has one entry. The data show hundreds of thousands of distinct CDR3 sequences, 44% seen once. This sample stems from a study of post-analysis software for immune sequencing data. Study results and caveats: In patients, TRBV5-6, TRBV5-1 and TRBV20-1 belonged to five TRBV segments found more frequently than in controls.

Trimming cost V 0 bases and J 8 bases, with 10 bases left between them. Germline V gene data show CDR1 as DFQATT and CDR2 as SNEGSKA (reference sequence). This CDR3 comprises 13 residues. The source is a girl under 18 with multiple sclerosis. V gene TRBV20-1 combines with J gene TRBJ1-4, with D hard to call. Input material: blood. This CDR3 reads CSARDGPGEKLFF. The CDR3 coding sequence is TGCAGTGCTAGAGACGGGCCGGGGGAAAAACTGTTTTTT.